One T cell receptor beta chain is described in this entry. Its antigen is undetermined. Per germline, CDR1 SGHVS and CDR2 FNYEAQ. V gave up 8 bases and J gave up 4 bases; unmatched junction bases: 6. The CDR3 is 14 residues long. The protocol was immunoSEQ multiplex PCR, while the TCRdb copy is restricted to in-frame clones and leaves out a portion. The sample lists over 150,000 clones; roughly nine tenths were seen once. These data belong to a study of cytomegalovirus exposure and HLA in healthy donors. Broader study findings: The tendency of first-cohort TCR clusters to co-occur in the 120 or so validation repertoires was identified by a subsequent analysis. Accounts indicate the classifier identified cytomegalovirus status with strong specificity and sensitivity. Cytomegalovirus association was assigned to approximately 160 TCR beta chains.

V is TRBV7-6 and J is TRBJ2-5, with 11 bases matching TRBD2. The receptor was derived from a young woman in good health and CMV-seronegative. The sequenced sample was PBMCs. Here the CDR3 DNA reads TGTGCCAGCTCTGTAGCGGGAGGGAGAGAGACCCAGTACTTC. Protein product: CASSVAGGRETQYF.